A single sample gave rise to the 22 T cell receptor beta chains below, sequenced in a study of cytomegalovirus exposure and HLA in healthy donors. In the PCR, 60 Vbeta and 13 Jbeta primers were used. The assay was immunoSEQ multiplex PCR, and TCRdb's table has in-frame clones only and misses some. The sample consists of 90,000 to 100,000 clones, over 75% of them appearing once. The sequencing input was PBMCs. These receptors were taken from a man aged 45 to 65 in good health and CMV-seronegative.

The rearrangement joins TRBV29-1 to TRBJ1-2, with a weak D call TRBD1 (6 bases). This CDR3 spans 13 amino acids. Trimming pared 4 bases from V and 5 bases from J, leaving 14 bases between. CDR1 SQVTM and CDR2 ANQGSEA come from the germline V gene. CDR3 coding DNA: TGCAGCGTTGGATCAGGGGACCGTTATGGCTACACCTTC. Protein sequence: CSVGSGDRYGYTF.

The chain couples TRBV7-2 to TRBJ2-7, with 8 bases that match TRBD2. V lost 0 bases and J lost 1; bases outside the gene matches: 11. The germline V gene has CDR1 SGHTA and CDR2 FQGNSA. The CDR3 contains 18 residues. Here the CDR3 DNA reads TGTGCCAGCAGCTTAGCCCCTGGGGCTAGCGGGTTTTCCTACGAGCAGTACTTC. It codes for CASSLAPGASGFSYEQYF.

V and J are TRBV5-1 and TRBJ2-1; TRBD2 matches 9 bases. The CDR3 runs 16 residues. CDR1 SGHRS and CDR2 YFSETQ come from the germline V gene. The junction had 20 bases not matched to a gene; V was cut back by 4 bases and J by 15 bases. The CDR3 DNA is TGCGCCAGCAGCCGGTCGGCGACTAGCGGCCACTCGGTGATGTTCTTC. This sequence encodes CASSRSATSGHSVMFF. Full variable domain (rest looked up from reference TRBV5-1 and TRBJ2-1): KAGVTQTPRYLIKTRGQQVTLSCSPISGHRSVSWYQQTPGQGLQFLFEYFSETQRNKGNFPGRFSGRQFSNSRSEMNVSTLELGDSALYLCASSRSATSGHSVMFFGPGTRLTVL.

The chain employs TRBV28 and TRBJ1-5; perhaps TRBD1 as D (5 bases). This CDR3 contains 16 residues. Per germline, CDR1 MDHEN and CDR2 SYDVKM. Trimming cost V 7 bases and J 1 base, with 17 bases left between them. CDR3 sequence reads: CASKRLQDLSNQPQHF. CDR3 DNA sequence: TGTGCCAGCAAGCGCCTACAGGACCTCAGCAATCAGCCCCAGCATTTT.

J is TRBJ2-1 and V is TRBV28; D ambiguous. The CDR3 runs to 14 residues. V was shortened by 3 bases and J by 4 bases, with 10 bases between the two germline ends. The V gene's germline CDR1 is MDHEN and CDR2 SYDVKM. DNA of the CDR3: TGTGCCAGCAGTTTTATAGAGGTGTACAATGAGCAGTTCTTC. Protein sequence: CASSFIEVYNEQFF.

This chain connects TRBV19 to TRBJ2-7, with TRBD2 matching over 11 bases. With V trimmed by 3 bases and J by 4 bases, 5 bases remained unmatched. The germline V gene has CDR1 LNHDA and CDR2 SQIVND (reference sequence). This CDR3 spans 15 amino acids. The CDR3 bases are TGTGCCAGTAGTATCCCGGGACTAGCGGCGTACGAGCAGTACTTC. This translates into CASSIPGLAAYEQYF.

This clone was counted a single time. This CDR3 is CSVELLAGPTYF. CDR3 nucleotide sequence: TGCAGCGTTGAATTGCTAGCGGGCCCGACGTACTTC. The rearrangement uses TRBV29-1 and TRBJ2-4; 8 bases match TRBD2. Unmatched junction bases numbered 9, after V lost 2 bases and J lost 15 bases. Germline-derived CDR1 and CDR2 are SQVTM and ANQGSEA. This CDR3 contains 12 residues.

This chain links TRBV6-5 with TRBJ2-7, with D maybe TRBD1 (6 bases). CDR3 length: 15 amino acids. Germline CDR1 MNHEY, CDR2 SVGAGI. The ends were cut back, 1 base at V and 4 bases at J, with 14 bases in the middle. The CDR3 sequence: CASSYLAGAGYEQYF. In nucleotides, the CDR3 is TGTGCCAGCAGTTACTTAGCAGGGGCCGGGTACGAGCAGTACTTC.

In this sample, this clone turned up a few times. The rearrangement uses TRBV19 and TRBJ2-7; 7 bases are shared with TRBD1. The J segment lost 2 bases and the V segment lost 6 bases, leaving 10 bases of the junction unmatched. Germline CDR1 reads LNHDA; CDR2 reads SQIVND (reference sequence). This CDR3 has 15 residues. The chain's CDR3 is CASSPRQGSPYEQYF. In DNA, the CDR3 is TGTGCCAGTAGCCCAAGACAGGGATCGCCCTACGAGCAGTACTTC.

V usage is TRBV18 and J usage is TRBJ2-2, with 10 bases lining up with TRBD2. Germline trimming cut 6 bases from V and 2 bases from J; bases unmatched to any gene: 12. The germline V gene has CDR1 KGHSH and CDR2 LQKENI. The CDR3 consists of 18 residues. For the CDR3, the DNA is TGTGCCAGCTCCACCACGATAGTAGCGGGAGGCAACACCGGGGAGCTGTTTTTT. Protein sequence: CASSTTIVAGGNTGELFF.

V usage is TRBV21-1 and J usage is TRBJ2-3; TRBD1, the table's D call, was not compared with the DNA. TRBV21-1 is described as a pseudogene. CDR3 length: 14 amino acids. The CDR3 nucleotides read TGTGCCAGCACCTGGGACAGGCCCACAGATACGCAGTATTTT. It encodes CASTWDRPTDTQYF.

The chain couples TRBV7-9 to TRBJ2-7, with D possibly being TRBD1 (5 bases). V was cut by 3 bases and J by 2 bases, with 8 bases left in between. The length of the CDR3 is 13 residues. Looked up from germline, CDR1 is SEHNR and CDR2 is FQNEAQ (reference sequence). For the CDR3, the DNA is TGTGCCAGCAGCTTTTGGGGCCCCTACGAGCAGTACTTC. It is translated as CASSFWGPYEQYF.

The chain has TRBV5-1 and TRBJ2-5, with 11 bases identical to TRBD2. This CDR3 contains 15 residues. Germline loops: CDR1 SGHRS, CDR2 YFSETQ. Trimming at V came to 3 bases and at J to 4 bases, leaving 5 bases not matched to a gene. CDR3 coding DNA: TGCGCCAGCAGCTCCCTAGCGGGAGGAATAGAGACCCAGTACTTC. The encoded protein is CASSSLAGGIETQYF.

The V call is TRBV19, the J call TRBJ1-4, with TRBD1 matching 7 bases. The CDR3 is 15 amino acids. Germline loops: CDR1 LNHDA, CDR2 SQIVND (reference sequence). J was trimmed by 4 bases and V by 3 bases; bases with no gene match: 5. CDR3 loop: CASSIRDSVNEKLFF. The CDR3 DNA follows: TGTGCCAGTAGTATCCGGGACAGCGTTAATGAAAAACTGTTTTTT.

J is TRBJ2-7 and V is TRBV2; D is perhaps TRBD2 (6 bases). This CDR3 spans 14 amino acids. Looked up from germline, CDR1 is SNHLY and CDR2 is FYNNEI. With 11 bases removed from V and 0 bases from J, the gap between germline ends came to 17 bases. The CDR3, as DNA: TGTGCCTCCAGGTGGCGGGAAAGCTCCTACGAGCAGTACTTC. Translated, it gives CASRWRESSYEQYF.

This chain joins TRBV11-1 and TRBJ2-6, with a tentative D call TRBD2 (6 bases). Trimming removed 5 bases from V and 2 bases from J, with 10 bases in between. CDR1 SGHAT and CDR2 FQDESV come from the germline V gene (reference sequence). CDR3 length: 15 residues. CDR3 bases: TGTGCCAGCAGCCCGACTAGTGCTGGGGCCAACGTCCTGACTTTC. This gives the protein CASSPTSAGANVLTF.

The chain employs TRBV9 and TRBJ1-4; D call uncertain. V lost 1 base and J lost 3, with 4 bases in between. This CDR3 has 13 amino acids. Germline-derived CDR1 and CDR2 are SGDLS and YYNGEE. DNA of the CDR3: TGTGCCAGCAGCGTATCTCCTAATGAAAAACTGTTTTTT. Translating it yields CASSVSPNEKLFF.

V usage is TRBV27 and J usage is TRBJ2-1; 10 nucleotides match TRBD2. CDR1 and CDR2 (germline): MNHEY, SMNVEV (reference sequence). CDR3 length equals 20 residues. The V gene end was trimmed by 5 bases and the J gene end by 3 bases; junction bases not matched to a gene: 19. The CDR3 coding sequence is TGTGCCAGCAGTCCATTCGCTCTTAGCGGGAGGCCCGGAAACTACAATGAGCAGTTCTTC. It translates to CASSPFALSGRPGNYNEQFF.

The chain's CDR3 is CASTRSDRANEQFF. Written as DNA, the CDR3 is TGCGCCAGCACCCGATCGGACAGGGCAAATGAGCAGTTCTTC. V and J are TRBV23-1 and TRBJ2-1, with TRBD1 identical over 8 bases. TRBV23-1 is flagged as an ORF with uncertain function. CDR3 length: 14 amino acids. With 7 bases clipped from V and 7 bases from J, the junction kept 9 bases outside the gene matches.

This clone was seen a single time. The chain links TRBV27 to TRBJ1-2; D call uncertain. Trimming shortened V by 7 bases and J by 0 bases, and 9 bases separated the two germline ends. Germline V gives CDR1 MNHEY, CDR2 SMNVEV (reference sequence). The CDR3 covers 13 residues. This chain's CDR3 is CASKPDPNYGYTF. The CDR3 DNA reads as TGTGCCAGCAAGCCCGATCCTAACTATGGCTACACCTTC.

The chain employs TRBV15 and TRBJ2-3; possible D gene TRBD1, 6 bases. Trimming took off 3 bases at V and 0 bases at J, with 19 bases between the two ends. This CDR3 is built from 18 residues. Germline V CDR1 and CDR2: LNHNV, YYDKDF (reference sequence). This CDR3 is CATSRRYPGQSSTDTQYF. The CDR3 DNA is TGTGCCACCAGCAGGCGGTACCCGGGACAATCTAGCACAGATACGCAGTATTTT.

This clone showed up just a few times. This sequence joins TRBV6-1 and TRBJ2-4, with a tentative D call TRBD1 (6 bases). The CDR3 consists of 15 residues. Trimming shortened V by 6 bases and J by 8 bases, and 20 bases separated the two germline ends. Per germline, CDR1 MNHNS and CDR2 SASEGT. The CDR3, as DNA: TGTGCCAGCAGGGAAACAGGGTGGCTTGGGGACATTCAGTACTTC. Its protein product is CASRETGWLGDIQYF.